The next 18 T cell receptor beta chains were all read from a single sample in a study of CD8 T cells in ankylosing spondylitis. Antigens of these TCRs are unknown. Findings and caveats of the study: Among TCR beta sequences, a motif of several highly homologous variants appeared characteristic of ankylosing spondylitis blood.

TCRdb ran MiXCR on the 5' RACE reads and lists one entry per CDR3 protein. The sample lists about 390,000 distinct CDR3 sequences; approximately 20% were seen once. The sample comprised blood, either unsorted or a sorted T cell fraction (not recorded which). The receptors originated from a male donor with ankylosing spondylitis.

This clonotype was seen a handful of times. The chain links TRBV7-8 to TRBJ1-6, with TRBD1 as a possible D gene (5 bases). The V end lost 1 base, the J end lost 10 bases, and 11 bases lay between the germline ends. CDR1 is SGHVS and CDR2 is FQNEAQ in the germline V gene. The CDR3 loop spans 14 amino acids. CDR3 sequence: CASSLVREGSPLHF. The CDR3 region has the DNA TGTGCCAGCAGCTTAGTAAGGGAGGGGTCACCCCTCCACTTT.

The chain has TRBV4-3 and TRBJ2-1; tentative D call: TRBD1 (5 bases). V lost 5 bases to trimming and J lost 8 bases, with 19 bases between them. The germline V gene has CDR1 LGHNA and CDR2 YSLEER. The CDR3 sequence is 15 residues long. CDR3 sequence (DNA): TGCGCCAGCAGCGCTCTGCTAGGGGCCCTGGATGAGCAGTTCTTC. It specifies CASSALLGALDEQFF.

This clonotype was detected only a few times. The chain employs TRBV10-3 and TRBJ2-1; D is possibly TRBD2 (6 bases). Germline V gene lookup returns CDR1 ENHRY and CDR2 SYGVKD. The CDR3 length is 17 residues. Trimming cost V 10 bases and J 0 bases, with 22 bases left between them. CDR3 bases: TGTGCCACCATCGGGACTCTCGGATCTAGCTCCTACAATGAGCAGTTCTTC. The encoded protein is CATIGTLGSSSYNEQFF.

This clonotype was counted ten times or more. V usage is TRBV28 and J usage is TRBJ2-3, with 11 bases that match TRBD2. This CDR3 comprises 16 residues. With 6 bases clipped from V and 5 bases from J, the junction kept 10 bases outside the gene matches. CDR1 and CDR2 (germline): MDHEN, SYDVKM. Here the CDR3 DNA reads TGTGCCAGCAGAACTCCTAGCGGGAGGTTTGGAGATACGCAGTATTTT. As protein: CASRTPSGRFGDTQYF.

The J gene is TRBJ2-7, the V gene TRBV4-1; either TRBD1 or TRBD2 may fit D (5 bases each). Germline V lookup: CDR1 MGHRA, CDR2 YSYEKL. The CDR3 has 16 residues. V lost 1 base, J lost 3 bases, and 16 bases lay in between. For the CDR3, the DNA is TGCGCCAGCAGCCAAGCCGGCCGGGACGGGGACTACGAGCAGTACTTC. It encodes CASSQAGRDGDYEQYF.

V and J are TRBV6-5 and TRBJ1-2, with a possible D match to TRBD1 (5 bases). The germline V gene has CDR1 MNHEY and CDR2 SVGAGI. Deletions cut 2 bases from V and 3 bases from J, with 13 bases between. The CDR3 totals 15 residues. CDR3 residues: CASSYGRGNDYGYTF. The CDR3 DNA sequence: TGTGCCAGCAGTTACGGACGGGGGAACGACTATGGCTACACCTTC.

J is TRBJ1-6 and V is TRBV15; TRBD1 might be the D (5 bases). The CDR3 has 16 residues. The V end was cut by 0 bases, the J end by 6 bases, with 12 bases between. CDR1 and CDR2 from the germline V gene are LNHNV and YYDKDF (reference sequence). CDR3 DNA sequence: TGTGCCACCAGCAGAGATCAGGGCTGGTCTAATTCACCCCTCCACTTT. This sequence encodes CATSRDQGWSNSPLHF.

The chain is built from TRBV20-1 and TRBJ2-3; no clear D. This CDR3 region has 14 residues. CDR1 is DFQATT and CDR2 is SNEGSKA in the germline V gene (reference sequence). Trimming took 6 bases from V and 6 from J, leaving 19 bases between them. The CDR3 nucleotides are TGCAGTGCGCGGAGCCCCGTGATAGGGGATACGCAGTATTTT. It encodes CSARSPVIGDTQYF.

The chain joins TRBV20-1 to TRBJ2-1, with unresolved D. The CDR3 runs to 14 residues. Trimming shortened V by 7 bases and J by 1 base, and 14 bases separated the two germline ends. CDR1 and CDR2 from the germline V gene are DFQATT and SNEGSKA (reference sequence). The CDR3 protein is CSGQAIRSYNEQFF. CDR3 sequence (DNA): TGCAGTGGCCAGGCTATTCGGTCCTACAATGAGCAGTTCTTC.

This clonotype was observed a handful of times. The CDR3 DNA reads as TGTGCCACCAGCAGAGATCTGTGGGGTTCTCGCGAGCAGTACTTC. Protein: CATSRDLWGSREQYF. This chain links TRBV15 with TRBJ2-7; D ambiguous. Trimming took off 0 bases at V and 6 bases at J, with 15 bases between the two ends. Germline V CDR1 and CDR2: LNHNV, YYDKDF (reference sequence). This CDR3 comprises 15 residues. Combining the CDR3 with reference TRBV15 and TRBJ2-7 gives the whole variable domain DAMVIQNPRYQVTQFGKPVTLSCSQTLNHNVMYWYQQKSSQAPKLLFHYYDKDFNNEADTPDNFQSRRPNTSFCFLDIRSPGLGDTAMYLCATSRDLWGSREQYFGPGTRLTVT.

This clonotype occurred a few times. V is TRBV7-8 and J is TRBJ2-7; 9 bases match TRBD2. Germline assignment: CDR1 SGHVS and CDR2 FQNEAQ. This CDR3 is 17 amino acids long. V was pared by 4 bases and J by 5 bases, with 15 bases of the junction left unmatched. CDR3 loop: CASSSPRPASGNNEQYF. CDR3 bases: TGTGCCAGCAGCTCTCCCCGGCCGGCTAGCGGGAACAACGAGCAGTACTTC. Complete variable domain (other parts from reference TRBV7-8 and TRBJ2-7): GAGVSQSPRYKVAKRGQDVALRCDPISGHVSLFWYQQALGQGPEFLTYFQNEAQLDKSGLPSDRFFAERPEGSVSTLKIQRTQQEDSAVYLCASSSPRPASGNNEQYFGPGTRLTVT.

This clonotype was counted ten times or more. The rearrangement joins TRBV12-3 or TRBV12-4 to TRBJ1-4; 8 nucleotides align to TRBD1. The J segment lost 7 bases and the V segment lost 3 bases, leaving 4 bases of the junction unmatched. The CDR3 is 14 residues long. CDR3 loop: CASSFGQGGEKLFF. The CDR3 bases are TGTGCCAGCAGTTTTGGACAGGGAGGTGAAAAACTGTTTTTT.

This clonotype was observed a few times. V is TRBV11-1 and J is TRBJ2-7; possibly TRBD2 for D (7 bases). The germline V gene has CDR1 SGHAT and CDR2 FQDESV (reference sequence). This CDR3 contains 16 residues. Trimming took off 5 bases at V and 1 base at J, with 18 bases between the two ends. The CDR3 DNA reads as TGTGCCAGCAGCCCACCCAGAGGGGGGGTTTCCTACGAGCAGTACTTC. Its translation is CASSPPRGGVSYEQYF.

There are many counts of this clonotype. The rearrangement links TRBV6-2 or TRBV6-3 to TRBJ2-5; possible D gene TRBD2, 6 bases. This CDR3 is built from 14 residues. CDR1 is MNHEY and CDR2 is SVGEGT in the germline V gene. Deletions cut 1 base from V and 1 base from J, with 7 bases between. The CDR3 DNA reads as TGTGCCAGCAGTTACTGGACTATCCAAGAGACCCAGTACTTC. Translation: CASSYWTIQETQYF.

The chain uses TRBV2 and TRBJ2-2; 8 positions agree with TRBD1. The germline V gene has CDR1 SNHLY and CDR2 FYNNEI. Germline trimming cut 7 bases from V and 6 bases from J; bases unmatched to any gene: 10. The CDR3 runs to 15 residues. CDR3 nucleotides: TGTGCCAGCAATCGAGACAGGGGTTTATCCGGGGAGCTGTTTTTT. Protein sequence: CASNRDRGLSGELFF.

This chain uses TRBV5-1 with TRBJ2-3, with 7 bases identical to TRBD1. The length of the CDR3 is 15 residues. Germline V gene sequence: CDR1 SGHRS, CDR2 YFSETQ. J gave up 4 bases and V 4 bases, and 9 bases lay outside the gene matches. The CDR3 region is CASSTDRAGADTQYF. CDR3 bases: TGCGCCAGCAGCACCGACAGGGCCGGGGCAGATACGCAGTATTTT.

This clonotype was observed at least ten times. The genes are TRBV15 and TRBJ2-7, with D possibly matching TRBD2 (6 bases). The CDR3 consists of 16 residues. Germline CDR1 is LNHNV and CDR2 is YYDKDF (reference sequence). V was shortened by 1 base and J by 0 bases, with 13 bases between the two germline ends. The CDR3 DNA reads as TGTGCCACCAGCAGAGGGGGGGACGCCGGCTCCTACGAGCAGTACTTC. Residues: CATSRGGDAGSYEQYF.

This clonotype was counted ten times or more. The V call is TRBV12-3 or TRBV12-4, the J call TRBJ2-1, with 7 positions matching TRBD2. J lost 3 bases, V lost 7 bases, and 12 bases had no gene match. The CDR3 is 16 amino acids. CDR3 in DNA: TGTGCCAGCACCCCACCCCCCGGGAGGCTCTACAATGAGCAGTTCTTC. Translating it yields CASTPPPGRLYNEQFF.